This paragraph reports one T cell receptor (beta chain). Expressed TCRB transcripts were sequenced because the isolated RNA had all been reverse transcribed beforehand. The method was immunoSEQ multiplex PCR; TCRdb's version includes in-frame clones alone and lacks a portion of them. The sample lists about 450,000 clones, 10% to 12% seen once, with 0.045% to 0.06% in the top ten. Trimming removed 3 bases at V and 2 bases at J, with 9 bases between. From germline, CDR1 is SEHNR and CDR2 FQNEAQ (reference sequence). This CDR3 has 14 residues. These data are taken from a study of beta chain features in type 1 diabetes.

The sample consisted of naive CD4+ T cells from blood. This TCR derives from a woman aged 18-35 years in good health. V and J are TRBV7-9 and TRBJ2-3; D might be TRBD2 (5 bases). The CDR3 sequence is CASSFGGNTDTQYF. CDR3 bases: TGTGCCAGCAGCTTCGGAGGCAACACAGATACGCAGTATTTT. The variable domain in full, with the rest retrieved from reference TRBV7-9 and TRBJ2-3, is DTGVSQNPRHKITKRGQNVTFRCDPISEHNRLYWYRQTLGQGPEFLTYFQNEAQLEKSRLLSDRFSAERPKGSFSTLEIQRTEQGDSAMYLCASSFGGNTDTQYFGPGTRLTVL.